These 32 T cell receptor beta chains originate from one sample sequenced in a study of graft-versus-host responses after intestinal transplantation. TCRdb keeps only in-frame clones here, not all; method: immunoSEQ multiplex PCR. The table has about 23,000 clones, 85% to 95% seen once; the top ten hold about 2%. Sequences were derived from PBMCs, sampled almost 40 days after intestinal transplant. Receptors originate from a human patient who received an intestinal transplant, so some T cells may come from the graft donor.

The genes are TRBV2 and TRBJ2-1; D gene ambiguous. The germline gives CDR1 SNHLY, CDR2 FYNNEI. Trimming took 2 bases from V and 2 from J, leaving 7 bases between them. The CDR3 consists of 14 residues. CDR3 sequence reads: CASSELFTYNEQFF. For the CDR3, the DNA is TGTGCCAGCAGTGAACTTTTTACCTACAATGAGCAGTTCTTC.

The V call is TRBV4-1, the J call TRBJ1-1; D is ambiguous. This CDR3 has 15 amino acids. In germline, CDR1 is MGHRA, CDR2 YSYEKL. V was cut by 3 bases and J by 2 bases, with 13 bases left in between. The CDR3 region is CASSHSPRENTEAFF. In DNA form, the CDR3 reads TGCGCCAGCAGCCATTCCCCGCGGGAAAACACTGAAGCTTTCTTT.

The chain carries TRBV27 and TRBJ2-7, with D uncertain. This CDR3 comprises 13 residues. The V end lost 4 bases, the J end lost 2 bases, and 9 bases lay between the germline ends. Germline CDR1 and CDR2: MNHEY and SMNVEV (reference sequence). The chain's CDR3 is CASSSQSPYEQYF. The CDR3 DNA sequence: TGTGCCAGCAGTTCTCAGTCCCCCTACGAGCAGTACTTC.

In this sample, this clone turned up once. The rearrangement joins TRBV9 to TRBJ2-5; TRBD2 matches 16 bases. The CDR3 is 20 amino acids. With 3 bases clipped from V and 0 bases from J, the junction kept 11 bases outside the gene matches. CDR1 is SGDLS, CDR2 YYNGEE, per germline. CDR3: CASSELPGLAGGPYQETQYF. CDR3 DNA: TGTGCCAGCAGCGAGCTCCCGGGACTAGCGGGAGGGCCTTACCAAGAGACCCAGTACTTC.

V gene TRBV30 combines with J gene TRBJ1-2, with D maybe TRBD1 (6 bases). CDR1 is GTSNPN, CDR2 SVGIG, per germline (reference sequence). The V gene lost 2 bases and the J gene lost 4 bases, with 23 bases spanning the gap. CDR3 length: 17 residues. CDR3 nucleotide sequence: TGTGCCTGGAGTCCGAGCCCAGGACAGTCAACATTCTATGGCTACACCTTC. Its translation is CAWSPSPGQSTFYGYTF.

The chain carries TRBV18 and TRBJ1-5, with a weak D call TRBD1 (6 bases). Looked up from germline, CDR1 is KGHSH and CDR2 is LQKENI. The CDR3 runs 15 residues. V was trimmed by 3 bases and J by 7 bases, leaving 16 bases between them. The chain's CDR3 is CASSPKNRARQPQHF. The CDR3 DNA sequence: TGTGCCAGCTCACCTAAAAACAGGGCTCGGCAGCCCCAGCATTTT.

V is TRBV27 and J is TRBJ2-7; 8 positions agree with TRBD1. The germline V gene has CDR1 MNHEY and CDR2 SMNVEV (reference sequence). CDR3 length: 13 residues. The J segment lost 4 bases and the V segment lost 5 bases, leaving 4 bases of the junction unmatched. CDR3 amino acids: CASSPGQGYEQYF. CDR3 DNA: TGTGCCAGCAGTCCCGGACAGGGATACGAGCAGTACTTC.

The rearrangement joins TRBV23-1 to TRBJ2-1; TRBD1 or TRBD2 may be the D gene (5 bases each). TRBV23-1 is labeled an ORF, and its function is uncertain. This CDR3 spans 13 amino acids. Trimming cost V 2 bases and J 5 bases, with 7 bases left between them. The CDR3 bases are TGCGCCAGCAGTCAACCGGGACACAATGAGCAGTTCTTC. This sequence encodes CASSQPGHNEQFF.

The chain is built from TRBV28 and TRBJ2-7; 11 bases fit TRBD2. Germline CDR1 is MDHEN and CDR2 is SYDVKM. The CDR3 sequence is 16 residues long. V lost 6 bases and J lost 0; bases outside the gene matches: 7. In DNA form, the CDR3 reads TGTGCCAGCAGAAGACTAGCGGGACCCCGCTCCTACGAGCAGTACTTC. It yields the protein CASRRLAGPRSYEQYF.

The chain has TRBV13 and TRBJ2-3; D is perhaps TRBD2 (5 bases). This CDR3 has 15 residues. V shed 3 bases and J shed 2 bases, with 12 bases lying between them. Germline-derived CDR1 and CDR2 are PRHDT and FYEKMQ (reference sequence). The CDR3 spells CASSLRVRFTDTQYF. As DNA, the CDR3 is TGTGCCAGCAGCTTGCGGGTGAGGTTCACAGATACGCAGTATTTT.

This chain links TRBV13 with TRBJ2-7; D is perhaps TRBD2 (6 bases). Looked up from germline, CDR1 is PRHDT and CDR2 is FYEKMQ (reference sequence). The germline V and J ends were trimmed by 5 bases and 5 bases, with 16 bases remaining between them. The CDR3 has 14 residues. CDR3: CASSRGAGINEQYF. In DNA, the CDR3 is TGTGCCAGCAGCCGCGGCGCGGGGATCAACGAGCAGTACTTC.

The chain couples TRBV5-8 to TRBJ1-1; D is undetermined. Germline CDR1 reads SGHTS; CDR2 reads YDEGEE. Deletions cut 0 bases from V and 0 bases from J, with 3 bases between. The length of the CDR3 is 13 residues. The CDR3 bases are TGTGCCAGCAGCTTGGGAGTGAACACTGAAGCTTTCTTT. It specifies CASSLGVNTEAFF.

The CDR3 is CASRKGDADTQYF. CDR3 nucleotide sequence: TGTGCCAGCAGAAAAGGGGATGCAGATACGCAGTATTTT. The J gene is TRBJ2-3, the V gene TRBV6-5; weak D call: TRBD1 (5 bases). Germline V gives CDR1 MNHEY, CDR2 SVGAGI. CDR3 size: 13 residues. Trimming left V 6 bases short and J 4 bases short, with 11 bases between.

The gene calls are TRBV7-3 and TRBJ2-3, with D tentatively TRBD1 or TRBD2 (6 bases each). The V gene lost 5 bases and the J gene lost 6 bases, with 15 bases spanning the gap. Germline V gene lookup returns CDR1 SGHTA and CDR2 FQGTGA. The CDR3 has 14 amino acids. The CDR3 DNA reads TGTGCCAGCAGCAAACTAGGGGGGCACGATACGCAGTATTTT. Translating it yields CASSKLGGHDTQYF.

CDR3 protein: CASSLSGPEAFF. CDR3 in DNA: TGTGCCAGCAGCTTGAGCGGGCCTGAAGCTTTCTTT. The chain couples TRBV5-5 to TRBJ1-1, with D uncertain. V lost 1 base to trimming and J lost 6 bases, with 7 bases between them. Germline CDR1 reads SGHKS; CDR2 reads YYEKEE (reference sequence). The CDR3 length is 12 residues.

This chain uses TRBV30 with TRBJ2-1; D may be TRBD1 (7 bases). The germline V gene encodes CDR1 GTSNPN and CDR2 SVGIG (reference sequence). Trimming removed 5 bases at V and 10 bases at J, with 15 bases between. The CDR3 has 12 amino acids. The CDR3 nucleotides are TGTGCCTGGTACACAGGGGAGGTGGAGCAGTTCTTC. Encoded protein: CAWYTGEVEQFF. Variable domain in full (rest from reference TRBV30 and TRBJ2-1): SQTIHQWPATLVQPVGSPLSLECTVEGTSNPNLYWYRQAAGRGLQLLFYSVGIGQISSEVPQNLSASRPQDRQFILSSKKLLLSDSGFYLCAWYTGEVEQFFGPGTRLTVL.

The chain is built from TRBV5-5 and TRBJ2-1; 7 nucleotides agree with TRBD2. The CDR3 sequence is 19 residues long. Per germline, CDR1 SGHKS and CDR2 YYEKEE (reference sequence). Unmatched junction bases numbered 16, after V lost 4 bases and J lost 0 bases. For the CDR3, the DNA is TGTGCCAGCAGCCCCCATCCGGGACTAAGACAGAGCTCCTACAATGAGCAGTTCTTC. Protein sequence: CASSPHPGLRQSSYNEQFF.

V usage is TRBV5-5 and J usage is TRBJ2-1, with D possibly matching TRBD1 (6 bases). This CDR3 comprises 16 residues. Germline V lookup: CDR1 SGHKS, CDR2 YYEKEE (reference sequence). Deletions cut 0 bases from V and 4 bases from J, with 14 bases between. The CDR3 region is CASSLGQGKRYNEQFF. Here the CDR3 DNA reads TGTGCCAGCAGCTTGGGGCAGGGGAAGCGGTACAATGAGCAGTTCTTC.

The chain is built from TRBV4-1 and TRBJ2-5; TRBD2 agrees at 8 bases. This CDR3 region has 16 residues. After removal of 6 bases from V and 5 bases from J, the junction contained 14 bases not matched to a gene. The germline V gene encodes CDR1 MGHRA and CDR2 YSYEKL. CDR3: CASRLRAGEAAETQYF. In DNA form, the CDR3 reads TGCGCCAGCAGACTAAGAGCGGGAGAGGCAGCGGAGACCCAGTACTTC.

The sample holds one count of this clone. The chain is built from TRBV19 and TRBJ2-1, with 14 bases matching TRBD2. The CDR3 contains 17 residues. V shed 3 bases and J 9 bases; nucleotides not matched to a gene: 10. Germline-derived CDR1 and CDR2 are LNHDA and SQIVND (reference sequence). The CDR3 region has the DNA TGTGCCAGTAGTATTCGTGGGACTAGCGGGAGTTCTGGTGAGCAGTTCTTC. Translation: CASSIRGTSGSSGEQFF.

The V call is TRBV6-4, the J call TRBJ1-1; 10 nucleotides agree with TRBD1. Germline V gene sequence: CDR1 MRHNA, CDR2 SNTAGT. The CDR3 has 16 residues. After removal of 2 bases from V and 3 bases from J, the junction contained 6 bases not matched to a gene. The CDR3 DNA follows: TGTGCCAGCAGTGACAGAGCCGGGACAGGGGACACTGAAGCTTTCTTT. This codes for CASSDRAGTGDTEAFF.

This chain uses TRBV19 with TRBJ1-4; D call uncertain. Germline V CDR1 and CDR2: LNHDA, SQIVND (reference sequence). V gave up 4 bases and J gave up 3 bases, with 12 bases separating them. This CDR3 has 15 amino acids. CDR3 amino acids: CASSTRVVANEKLFF. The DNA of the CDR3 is TGTGCCAGTAGTACCCGGGTTGTTGCTAATGAAAAACTGTTTTTT.

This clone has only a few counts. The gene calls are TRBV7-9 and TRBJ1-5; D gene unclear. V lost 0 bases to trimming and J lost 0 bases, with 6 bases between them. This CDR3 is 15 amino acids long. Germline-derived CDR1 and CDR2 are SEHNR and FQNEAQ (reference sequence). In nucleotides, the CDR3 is TGTGCCAGCAGCTTAGCAGGCAATAGCAATCAGCCCCAGCATTTT. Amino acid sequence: CASSLAGNSNQPQHF.

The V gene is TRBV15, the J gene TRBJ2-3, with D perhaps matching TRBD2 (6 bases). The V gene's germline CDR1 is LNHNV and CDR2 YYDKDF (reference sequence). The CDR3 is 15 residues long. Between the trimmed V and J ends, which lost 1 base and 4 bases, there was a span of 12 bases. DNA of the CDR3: TGTGCCACCAGCAGAGCCGGGAGTGGTCCAGATACGCAGTATTTT. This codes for CATSRAGSGPDTQYF.

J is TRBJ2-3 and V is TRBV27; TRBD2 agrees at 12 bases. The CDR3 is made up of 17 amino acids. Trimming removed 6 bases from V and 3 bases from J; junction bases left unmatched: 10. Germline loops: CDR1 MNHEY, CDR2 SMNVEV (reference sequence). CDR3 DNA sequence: TGTGCCAGCAGGGGGACTAGCGGGTTCGTCGATACAGATACGCAGTATTTT. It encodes CASRGTSGFVDTDTQYF.

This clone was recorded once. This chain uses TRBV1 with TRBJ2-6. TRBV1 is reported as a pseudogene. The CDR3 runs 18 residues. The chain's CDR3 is CTSRYSGLCTSRANVLTF. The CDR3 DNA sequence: TGCACCAGCAGGTATAGTGGTTTGTGCACAAGTCGGGCCAACGTCCTGACTTTC.

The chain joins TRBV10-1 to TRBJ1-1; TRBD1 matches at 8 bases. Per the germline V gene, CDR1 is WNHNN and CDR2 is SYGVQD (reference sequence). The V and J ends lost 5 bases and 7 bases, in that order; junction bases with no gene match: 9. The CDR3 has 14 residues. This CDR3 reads CASSLTGAGDEAFF. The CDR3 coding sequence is TGCGCCAGCAGTCTGACAGGGGCGGGGGATGAAGCTTTCTTT.

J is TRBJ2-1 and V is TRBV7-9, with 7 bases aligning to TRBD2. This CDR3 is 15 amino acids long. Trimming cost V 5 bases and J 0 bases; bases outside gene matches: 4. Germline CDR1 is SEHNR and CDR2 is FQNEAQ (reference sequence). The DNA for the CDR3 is TGTGCCAGCAGCGGGCGGGGGAGCTCCTACAATGAGCAGTTCTTC. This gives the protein CASSGRGSSYNEQFF.

The CDR3, as DNA: TGTGCCAGCAGTACCAGGACTAGCGGGAGGGCAAACATTCAGTACTTC. Protein sequence: CASSTRTSGRANIQYF. The chain combines TRBV28 with TRBJ2-4, with 15 positions matching TRBD2. Germline V CDR1 and CDR2: MDHEN, SYDVKM. CDR3 size: 16 residues. V gave up 5 bases and J gave up 6 bases; unmatched junction bases: 5.

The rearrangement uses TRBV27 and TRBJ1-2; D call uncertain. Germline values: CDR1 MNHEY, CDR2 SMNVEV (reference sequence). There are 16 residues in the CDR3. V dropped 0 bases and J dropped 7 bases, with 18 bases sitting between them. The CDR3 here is CASSLSNGSSRTGYTF. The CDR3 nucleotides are TGTGCCAGCAGTTTATCAAACGGGTCTTCCCGTACTGGCTACACCTTC.

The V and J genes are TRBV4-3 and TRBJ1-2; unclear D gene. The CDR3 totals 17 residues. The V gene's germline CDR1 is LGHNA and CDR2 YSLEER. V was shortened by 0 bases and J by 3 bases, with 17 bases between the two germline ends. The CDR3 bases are TGCGCCAGCAGCCAAGATAGAGGCAAAGGGTTGCACTATGGCTACACCTTC. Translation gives CASSQDRGKGLHYGYTF.

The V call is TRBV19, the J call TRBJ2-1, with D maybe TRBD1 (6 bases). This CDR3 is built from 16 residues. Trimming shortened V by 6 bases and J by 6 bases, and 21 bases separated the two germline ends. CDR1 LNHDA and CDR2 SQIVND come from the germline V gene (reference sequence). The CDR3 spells CASRWQGSAEGNEQFF. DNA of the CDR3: TGTGCCAGTAGGTGGCAGGGGAGTGCGGAAGGCAATGAGCAGTTCTTC.